The T cell receptor beta chain under discussion was sequenced for a study of shared clonotypes between healthy human individuals. Study-wide results and limits: A few donors showed sharing of about 5.5% of naive CD4 clonotypes.

Of note for this clone: The antigen is unknown.

Genomic DNA of each subset was evenly split across several immunoSEQ plates. Sorted-subset replicate PCRs used 200 ng DNA, 30,000 or so T cell genomes. Sequencing used immunoSEQ multiplex PCR; TCRdb keeps in-frame clones, though not all of them. Among about 2.4 million clones, 93% were seen once, and the ten largest hold roughly 0.36%. Germline values: CDR1 MNHEY, CDR2 SMNVEV (reference sequence). The ends were cut back, 7 bases at V and 1 base at J, with 17 bases in the middle. The CDR3 length is 17 residues. The specimen was naive CD4+ T cells from PBMCs. Subset given: CD45RA+ positively selected. The TCR comes from a man younger than 30 in good health. Some clones in this sample may be carry-over from other donors' samples. The J gene is TRBJ2-6, the V gene TRBV27, with a weak D call TRBD2 (5 bases). CDR3 residues: CASIPKVRESGANVLTF. The DNA of the CDR3 is TGTGCCAGCATTCCGAAGGTTCGGGAATCTGGGGCCAACGTCCTGACTTTC.